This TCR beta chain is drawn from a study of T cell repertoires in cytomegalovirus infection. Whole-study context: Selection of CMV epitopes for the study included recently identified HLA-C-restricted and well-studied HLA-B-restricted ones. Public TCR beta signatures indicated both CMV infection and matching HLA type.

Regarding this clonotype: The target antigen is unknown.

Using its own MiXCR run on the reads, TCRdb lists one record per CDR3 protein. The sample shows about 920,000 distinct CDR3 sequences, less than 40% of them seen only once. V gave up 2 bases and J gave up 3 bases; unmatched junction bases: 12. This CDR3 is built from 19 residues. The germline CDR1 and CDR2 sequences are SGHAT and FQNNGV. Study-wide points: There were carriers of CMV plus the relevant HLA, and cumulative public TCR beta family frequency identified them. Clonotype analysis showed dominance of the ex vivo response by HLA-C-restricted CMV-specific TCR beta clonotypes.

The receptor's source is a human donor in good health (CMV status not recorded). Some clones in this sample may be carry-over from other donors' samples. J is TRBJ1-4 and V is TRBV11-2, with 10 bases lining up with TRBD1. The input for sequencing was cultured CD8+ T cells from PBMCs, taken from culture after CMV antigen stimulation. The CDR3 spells CASSLPTGTGAVPNEKLFF. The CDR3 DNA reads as TGTGCCAGCAGCTTACCAACCGGGACAGGGGCGGTCCCTAATGAAAAACTGTTTTTT.